The 3 T cell receptor beta chains given below trace back to one sample, sequenced in a study of spatial heterogeneity in lung cancer. TCRdb ran MiXCR on the 5' RACE reads and lists one entry per CDR3 protein. The table includes 17,000 or so distinct CDR3 sequences, approximately 9.1% detected once. Time point noted: blood at routine non-recurrence follow-up after resection. Source: PBMCs, taken at follow-up. The origin of the receptors is a female donor with early-stage non-small cell lung cancer.

This clonotype appeared many times. This chain connects TRBV4-2 to TRBJ2-7, with a weak D call TRBD2 (5 bases). The germline V gene has CDR1 LGHNA and CDR2 YNFKEQ. The V gene lost 2 bases and the J gene lost 6 bases, with 11 bases spanning the gap. CDR3 length: 13 amino acids. CDR3 sequence: CASSQKGAGEQYF. CDR3 bases: TGTGCCAGCAGCCAAAAGGGTGCGGGCGAGCAGTACTTC.

In regard to this clonotype: The junction departs from germline at one end; a sequencing error may be responsible. CDR3 loop: CTSGPTGFEQYF. The CDR3 region has the DNA TGTACCAGCGGCCCGACAGGGTTCGAGCAGTACTTC. This chain uses TRBV6-5 with TRBJ2-7; 7 positions match TRBD1. The CDR3 is 12 residues long. CDR1 and CDR2 from the germline V gene are MNHEY and SVGAGI.

Comments on this clonotype: A much larger clone differs by one base, so this may be a read error. The V and J genes are TRBV7-9 and TRBJ2-5; a weak D match, TRBD2 (5 bases). The CDR3 extends over 13 amino acids. Per the germline V gene, CDR1 is SEHNR and CDR2 is FQNEAQ (reference sequence). CDR3 bases: TGTCCCAGCAGCCCGGGGTGGGGAGAGACCCAGTACTTC. Its translation is CPSSPGWGETQYF.